These 16 T cell receptor beta chains were all obtained from the same sample, sequenced in a study of vaccination effects on CD4 cells after COVID-19. Here immunoSEQ multiplex PCR was the method, and the copy in TCRdb shows in-frame clones only, minus some. The data show tens of thousands of clones, approximately 70% seen once. At the end of nine to ten days of culture, CD4+ T cells were isolated. Antigens for these TCRs are unknown. This specimen consisted of CD4+ T cells from PBMCs cultured without peptide, obtained before COVID-19 vaccination. The receptors stem from a human donor who had a prior SARS-CoV-2 infection.

This chain joins TRBV5-1 and TRBJ2-3; D gene unclear. V lost 4 bases to trimming and J lost 5 bases, with 8 bases between them. Germline assignment: CDR1 SGHRS and CDR2 YFSETQ. There are 12 residues in the CDR3. The CDR3 is CASSVHKDTQYF. CDR3 bases: TGCGCCAGCAGCGTTCACAAAGATACGCAGTATTTT.

The chain uses TRBV7-9 and TRBJ1-2; no clear D. V lost 1 base to trimming and J lost 4 bases, with 13 bases between them. CDR1 is SEHNR, CDR2 FQNEAQ, per germline (reference sequence). The CDR3 has 15 amino acids. CDR3 loop: CASSLEGFGGYGYTF. The CDR3 DNA sequence: TGTGCCAGCAGCTTAGAAGGGTTTGGAGGCTATGGCTACACCTTC.

There are a few counts of this clone. This chain links TRBV12-5 with TRBJ1-1; D is unclear. The CDR3 has 12 amino acids. V lost 1 base and J 3 bases, leaving 3 bases between the germline ends. Per the germline V gene, CDR1 is LGHNT and CDR2 is FRNRAP. As DNA, the CDR3 is TGTGCTAGTGGTTTGGACCACACTGAAGCTTTCTTT. Its protein product is CASGLDHTEAFF.

V and J are TRBV19 and TRBJ2-7; the match to TRBD2 covers 14 bases. This CDR3 contains 17 residues. Germline V gene data show CDR1 as LNHDA and CDR2 as SQIVND (reference sequence). V lost 6 bases to trimming and J lost 1 base; unmatched junction nucleotides: 8. The CDR3 DNA follows: TGTGCCAGTAGCTCAGGACTAGCGGGGGGCTCTTCCTACGAGCAGTACTTC. This codes for CASSSGLAGGSSYEQYF.

The chain links TRBV19 to TRBJ2-2; TRBD1 matches at 11 bases. This CDR3 has 18 amino acids. The trim removed 4 bases at V and 5 bases at J, leaving 12 bases unmatched. Germline CDR1 and CDR2: LNHDA and SQIVND (reference sequence). The CDR3 DNA is TGTGCCAGTAGTACTTACCGGGACAGGGGGGTTTATACCGGGGAGCTGTTTTTT. Its protein is CASSTYRDRGVYTGELFF.

This clone appeared a single time. The V and J genes are TRBV3-1 (or the pseudogene TRBV3-2) and TRBJ2-1, with TRBD2 as a possible D gene (6 bases). CDR3 length equals 16 residues. Between the trimmed V and J ends, which lost 1 base and 7 bases, there was a span of 17 bases. Looked up from germline, CDR1 is LGHDT and CDR2 is YNNKEL (reference sequence). The CDR3 DNA reads TGTGCCAGCAGCCAAGGAGGAACCAGGGAGGAGAATGAGCAGTTCTTC. Translation gives CASSQGGTREENEQFF.

The V call is TRBV5-1, the J call TRBJ2-6; D may be TRBD1 or TRBD2 (5 bases each). CDR1 SGHRS and CDR2 YFSETQ come from the germline V gene. Trimming took 4 bases from V and 1 from J, leaving 18 bases between them. The CDR3 loop spans 18 amino acids. CDR3 coding DNA: TGCGCCAGCAGCAGGGACGGAGGCTTTATTTCTGGGGCCAACGTCCTGACTTTC. This translates into CASSRDGGFISGANVLTF.

The chain combines TRBV7-6 with TRBJ1-5; the D is unclear. The CDR3 is 15 amino acids. Germline V gene sequence: CDR1 SGHVS, CDR2 FNYEAQ. The ends were cut back, 5 bases at V and 0 bases at J, with 11 bases in the middle. CDR3 protein: CASSQDGNSNQPQHF. The CDR3, as DNA: TGTGCCAGCAGCCAGGACGGGAATAGCAATCAGCCCCAGCATTTT.

The chain employs TRBV19 and TRBJ2-1; D possibly corresponds to TRBD1 (6 bases). Germline CDR1 is LNHDA and CDR2 is SQIVND (reference sequence). The CDR3 covers 15 residues. Here the CDR3 reads CASILNRAAYNEQFF. The CDR3 DNA reads as TGTGCGTCAATCTTGAACAGGGCGGCCTACAATGAGCAGTTCTTC.

This clone was seen only once. The V gene is TRBV2, the J gene TRBJ2-6; 8 positions agree with TRBD2. CDR3 length: 19 amino acids. Trimming at V came to 10 bases and at J to 1 base, leaving 18 bases not matched to a gene. Per the germline V gene, CDR1 is SNHLY and CDR2 is FYNNEI. The CDR3 nucleotides read TGTGCCATCCGACCGGGAGGGGGGGACCGCCCTTCTGGGGCCAACGTCCTGACTTTC. This sequence encodes CAIRPGGGDRPSGANVLTF.

The chain has TRBV20-1 and TRBJ1-2, with D unclear. V shed 5 bases and J shed 4 bases, with 8 bases lying between them. Germline lookup yields CDR1 DFQATT and CDR2 SNEGSKA (reference sequence). This CDR3 has 11 amino acids. This chain's CDR3 is CSAQDSYGYTF. CDR3 DNA: TGCAGTGCTCAGGACTCCTATGGCTACACCTTC.

The V call is TRBV5-1, the J call TRBJ1-1; D is unclear. This CDR3 has 14 amino acids. CDR1 is SGHRS, CDR2 YFSETQ, per germline. Trimming removed 4 bases from V and 0 bases from J, with 10 bases in between. The CDR3 region has the DNA TGCGCCAGCAGCCAAAGGGATTTGAACACTGAAGCTTTCTTT. This codes for CASSQRDLNTEAFF.

In this sample, this clone is medium-sized. The chain joins TRBV5-4 to TRBJ2-6, with a weak D call TRBD1 (5 bases). The germline V gene encodes CDR1 SGHNT and CDR2 YYREEE (reference sequence). The CDR3 totals 15 residues. Deletions cut 1 base from V and 2 bases from J, with 7 bases between. The CDR3 DNA follows: TGTGCCAGCAGCTTGCCAGGGACTGGGGCCAACGTCCTGACTTTC. Protein product: CASSLPGTGANVLTF.

V gene TRBV2 combines with J gene TRBJ2-7; D is possibly TRBD1 (5 bases). V dropped 7 bases and J dropped 3 bases, with 16 bases sitting between them. The CDR3 is 14 amino acids. The germline CDR1 and CDR2 sequences are SNHLY and FYNNEI. The CDR3 nucleotides read TGTGCCAGCATCAGAAGACAGTCCTTCTACGAGCAGTACTTC. Translating gives CASIRRQSFYEQYF.

There are a few counts of this clone. V usage is TRBV5-1 and J usage is TRBJ2-2, with TRBD1 matching 9 bases. This CDR3 is built from 15 residues. After removal of 4 bases from V and 7 bases from J, the junction contained 8 bases not matched to a gene. Germline V gives CDR1 SGHRS, CDR2 YFSETQ. CDR3 nucleotides: TGCGCCAGCAGCCCCGGGACAGGGCGGATCGGGGAGCTGTTTTTT. Translation gives CASSPGTGRIGELFF.

A few counts support this clone. The J gene is TRBJ2-1, the V gene TRBV4-2; the D is unclear. Trimming removed 0 bases from V and 0 bases from J, with 12 bases in between. Germline lookup yields CDR1 LGHNA and CDR2 YNFKEQ. The CDR3 consists of 17 residues. The chain's CDR3 is CASSQDIGRRSYNEQFF. CDR3 bases: TGTGCCAGCAGCCAAGATATCGGCAGGCGCTCCTACAATGAGCAGTTCTTC.